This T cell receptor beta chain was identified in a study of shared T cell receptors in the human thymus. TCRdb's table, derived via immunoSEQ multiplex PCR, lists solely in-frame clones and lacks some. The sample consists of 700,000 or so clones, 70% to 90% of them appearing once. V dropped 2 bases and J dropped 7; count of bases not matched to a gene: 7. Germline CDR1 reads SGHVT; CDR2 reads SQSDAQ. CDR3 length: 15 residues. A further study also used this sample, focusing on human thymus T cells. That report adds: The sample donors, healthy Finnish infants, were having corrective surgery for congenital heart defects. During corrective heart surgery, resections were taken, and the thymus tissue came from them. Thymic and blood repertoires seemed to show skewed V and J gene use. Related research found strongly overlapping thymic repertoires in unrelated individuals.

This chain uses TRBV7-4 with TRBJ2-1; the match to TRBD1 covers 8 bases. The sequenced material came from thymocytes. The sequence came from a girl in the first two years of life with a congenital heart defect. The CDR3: CASSLSGTGSNEQFF. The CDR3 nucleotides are TGTGCCAGCAGCTTATCTGGGACAGGCTCTAATGAGCAGTTCTTC.